This T cell receptor beta chain came from a study of patients and donors after allogeneic stem cell transplantation. V shed 7 bases and J shed 1 base, with 10 bases lying between them. Germline V gene sequence: CDR1 MNHEY, CDR2 SMNVEV (reference sequence). The CDR3 has 13 residues. MiXCR was run by TCRdb on the RT-PCR reads, yielding one entry per CDR3 protein. The sample shows fewer than 180,000 distinct CDR3 sequences, roughly 35% of them seen only once. Source material: blood, either unsorted or a sorted T cell fraction (not recorded which). The sequence was obtained from a human donor who was either an allogeneic HSCT recipient or a stem cell or donor lymphocyte infusion donor (not recorded which). It is not recorded whose cells these are; they may come from a transplant donor. The chain employs TRBV27 and TRBJ1-1; no reliable D call. The CDR3 protein is CASNFWGNTEAFF. DNA of the CDR3: TGTGCCAGCAATTTTTGGGGGAACACTGAAGCTTTCTTT.